This T cell receptor beta chain was sequenced for a study of Ad26.COV2.S vaccination and SARS-CoV-2 variants. About the study: Ad26.COV2.S shots went into the muscle once or twice, 56 days apart.

V lost 3 bases to trimming and J lost 5 bases, with 10 bases between them. The V gene's germline CDR1 is MNHNS and CDR2 SASEGT. The CDR3 covers 13 residues. Sequenced by immunoSEQ multiplex PCR; TCRdb stores in-frame clones only, minus some. The sample shows 300,000 to 400,000 clones, 80% to 90% of them seen only once. Treatment given: around 19 received Ad26.COV2.S at low or high dose, single or two shots; 5 received placebo; per-sample allocation not given. After the first vaccine or placebo injection, samples were drawn on day 63. Spike of the Wuhan-strain SARS-CoV-2 was expressed by an Ad26 vector, which formed the vaccine.

The chain uses TRBV6-1 and TRBJ2-5, with no clear D. This receptor was identified in a person between 18 and 65 years old who received the Ad26.COV2.S COVID-19 vaccine or a placebo. The source was peripheral blood, collected in a trial of Ad26.COV2.S vaccine versus placebo. CDR3 protein: CASSEGPRETQYF. The CDR3 DNA reads as TGTGCCAGCAGTGAGGGCCCTAGGGAGACCCAGTACTTC.